The 27 T cell receptor beta chains presented below share a single source sample, sequenced in a study of blood T cell repertoires in COVID-19. Some clones are missing from TCRdb's copy, which holds only in-frame ones; the method was immunoSEQ multiplex PCR. The sample lists about 80,000 clones, over 70% seen once, with over 30% in the top ten. The material sequenced was peripheral blood. All receptors derive from a man at least 80 years old with active or convalescent COVID-19.

The J gene is TRBJ2-1, the V gene TRBV28; possible D gene TRBD2, 5 bases. From germline, CDR1 is MDHEN and CDR2 SYDVKM. The CDR3 has 11 residues. Between the trimmed V and J ends, which lost 10 bases and 5 bases, there was a span of 9 bases. CDR3 amino acids: CATGSNNEQFF. For the CDR3, the DNA is TGTGCCACTGGGAGCAACAATGAGCAGTTCTTC.

The chain joins TRBV28 to TRBJ2-1; 7 bases match TRBD1. CDR1 is MDHEN and CDR2 is SYDVKM in the germline V gene. The CDR3 is made up of 15 amino acids. V gave up 6 bases and J gave up 0 bases; unmatched junction bases: 5. This chain's CDR3 is CASRDDRASYNEQFF. CDR3 in DNA: TGTGCCAGCAGAGATGACAGGGCCTCCTACAATGAGCAGTTCTTC.

This chain connects TRBV19 to TRBJ1-6; TRBD1 matches 7 bases. J lost 7 bases, V lost 7 bases, and 7 bases had no gene match. Germline V gene sequence: CDR1 LNHDA, CDR2 SQIVND (reference sequence). This CDR3 comprises 14 residues. The CDR3 region has the DNA TGTGCCAGTAAGGCCCGGGACAGCAATTCACCCCTCCACTTT. Translated, it gives CASKARDSNSPLHF.

This sequence joins TRBV27 and TRBJ2-5; the match to TRBD2 covers 9 bases. The CDR3 extends over 16 amino acids. The germline V gene has CDR1 MNHEY and CDR2 SMNVEV (reference sequence). Trimming at V came to 4 bases and at J to 4 bases, leaving 10 bases not matched to a gene. The CDR3 DNA reads TGTGCCAGCAGTTACACCGGGACTAGCCGGGGAGAGACCCAGTACTTC. Its translation: CASSYTGTSRGETQYF.

As DNA, the CDR3 is TGTGCCAGTAGTATCTCGGGACTGATGAACACTGAAGCTTTCTTT. This gives the protein CASSISGLMNTEAFF. V and J are TRBV19 and TRBJ1-1, with D perhaps matching TRBD1 (5 bases). The CDR3 covers 15 residues. The germline V and J ends were trimmed by 3 bases and 0 bases, with 11 bases remaining between them. The germline CDR1 and CDR2 sequences are LNHDA and SQIVND (reference sequence).

The V and J genes are TRBV2 and TRBJ2-7; 11 bases align to TRBD2. The junction had 4 bases not matched to a gene; V was cut back by 7 bases and J by 2 bases. Per the germline V gene, CDR1 is SNHLY and CDR2 is FYNNEI. This CDR3 is built from 14 residues. The CDR3 sequence: CASKLAGATYEQYF. The CDR3, as DNA: TGTGCCAGCAAACTAGCGGGGGCAACCTACGAGCAGTACTTC.

This chain links TRBV5-4 with TRBJ2-7; maybe TRBD1 (6 bases). Per the germline V gene, CDR1 is SGHNT and CDR2 is YYREEE (reference sequence). Trimming stripped 4 bases from V and 3 bases from J, with 8 bases between. The CDR3 length is 12 residues. CDR3: CASSVQGYEQYF. Here the CDR3 DNA reads TGTGCCAGCAGCGTACAGGGCTACGAGCAGTACTTC. The complete variable domain, with remaining parts taken from reference TRBV5-4 and TRBJ2-7, reads ETGVTQSPTHLIKTRGQQVTLRCSSQSGHNTVSWYQQALGQGPQFIFQYYREEENGRGNFPPRFSGLQFPNYSSELNVNALELDDSALYLCASSVQGYEQYFGPGTRLTVT.

The chain employs TRBV6-6 and TRBJ2-7; perhaps TRBD1 as D (6 bases). Trimming cost V 2 bases and J 6 bases, with 14 bases left between them. The V gene's germline CDR1 is MNHNY and CDR2 SVGAGI (reference sequence). CDR3 length: 14 residues. Here the CDR3 DNA reads TGTGCCAGCAGTTACCAGGGGTGGGATATCGAGCAGTACTTC. Amino acid sequence: CASSYQGWDIEQYF.

This chain uses TRBV6-2 or TRBV6-3 with TRBJ2-1; tentatively, D is TRBD2 (6 bases). The CDR3 length is 17 residues. The V gene's germline CDR1 is MNHEY and CDR2 SVGEGT. V lost 2 bases and J lost 4, with 18 bases in between. The CDR3 coding sequence is TGTGCCAGCAGTTACCGCGAAATCCGGGAGCGATACAATGAGCAGTTCTTC. It encodes CASSYREIRERYNEQFF.

This chain joins TRBV2 and TRBJ2-1; D is ambiguous. The CDR3 runs to 15 residues. CDR1 SNHLY and CDR2 FYNNEI come from the germline V gene. V lost 3 bases and J 1 base, leaving 10 bases between the germline ends. The CDR3 nucleotides are TGTGCCAGCAGTGATGTGGGCAGATCCTACAATGAGCAGTTCTTC. As protein: CASSDVGRSYNEQFF.

The chain links TRBV4-1 to TRBJ1-1, with TRBD1 identical over 7 bases. This CDR3 has 16 residues. V lost 3 bases, J lost 0 bases, and 7 bases stayed unmatched. Germline assignment: CDR1 MGHRA and CDR2 YSYEKL. CDR3 loop: CASSHKGGQLNTEAFF. CDR3 DNA sequence: TGCGCCAGCAGCCACAAGGGGGGACAGCTGAACACTGAAGCTTTCTTT.

The V call is TRBV3-1 (or the pseudogene TRBV3-2), the J call TRBJ1-1; D is uncertain. Trimming stripped 0 bases from V and 6 bases from J, with 11 bases between. The CDR3 has 14 residues. CDR1 and CDR2 from the germline V gene are LGHDT and YNNKEL (reference sequence). Written as DNA, the CDR3 is TGTGCCAGCAGCCAAGAGGCGGTAGGAGCTGAAGCTTTCTTT. This gives the protein CASSQEAVGAEAFF.

The rearrangement uses TRBV10-3 and TRBJ2-5, with TRBD2 matching 10 bases. CDR3 size: 19 residues. The ends lost 0 bases at V and 4 bases at J; junction bases unmatched: 14. The V gene's germline CDR1 is ENHRY and CDR2 SYGVKD. The CDR3 protein is CAISESRRGSGGARETQYF. The CDR3 region has the DNA TGTGCCATCAGTGAGTCTCGACGGGGAAGCGGGGGGGCCCGAGAGACCCAGTACTTC.

The V gene is TRBV5-8, the J gene TRBJ2-5; 7 bases match TRBD1. V shed 4 bases and J 1 base; nucleotides not matched to a gene: 7. CDR3 size: 15 residues. From germline, CDR1 is SGHTS and CDR2 YDEGEE. DNA for the CDR3: TGTGCCAGCAGCCCACAGGGGCTATCCCAAGAGACCCAGTACTTC. Its translation: CASSPQGLSQETQYF.

V gene TRBV10-2 combines with J gene TRBJ2-3, with 8 bases aligning to TRBD2. This CDR3 spans 12 amino acids. Germline V lookup: CDR1 WSHSY, CDR2 SAAADI. Trimming at V came to 6 bases and at J to 9 bases, leaving 5 bases not matched to a gene. In DNA, the CDR3 is TGCGCCAGCAGCGATGGACTAGCCACGCAGTATTTT. Translated: CASSDGLATQYF.

V is TRBV28 and J is TRBJ1-4, with TRBD1 matching over 9 bases. The CDR3 has 14 residues. V dropped 8 bases and J dropped 6; count of bases not matched to a gene: 7. In germline, CDR1 is MDHEN, CDR2 SYDVKM. The CDR3 loop is CASGMTGGDEKLFF. CDR3 nucleotide sequence: TGTGCCAGCGGAATGACAGGGGGAGATGAAAAACTGTTTTTT.

This clone was detected only a few times. The chain has TRBV27 and TRBJ1-4; a possible D gene is TRBD1 (5 bases). The CDR3 has 17 amino acids. Trimming took off 5 bases at V and 0 bases at J, with 16 bases between the two ends. The V gene's germline CDR1 is MNHEY and CDR2 SMNVEV (reference sequence). CDR3 sequence: CASSPRRRGATNEKLFF. CDR3 DNA: TGTGCCAGCAGTCCCAGACGGAGGGGAGCAACTAATGAAAAACTGTTTTTT.

The genes are TRBV6-6 and TRBJ1-1; unclear D gene. This CDR3 is 14 amino acids long. V lost 6 bases and J 4 bases, leaving 15 bases between the germline ends. Germline lookup yields CDR1 MNHNY and CDR2 SVGAGI (reference sequence). The chain's CDR3 is CASSPAGWATEAFF. The CDR3 DNA sequence: TGTGCCAGCAGCCCCGCGGGGTGGGCCACTGAAGCTTTCTTT.

This clone was observed a handful of times. This chain links TRBV6-6 with TRBJ1-3, with 11 nucleotides matching TRBD1. The trim removed 5 bases at V and 0 bases at J, leaving 6 bases unmatched. Per the germline V gene, CDR1 is MNHNY and CDR2 is SVGAGI (reference sequence). The CDR3 loop spans 17 amino acids. In DNA, the CDR3 is TGTGCCAGCAGTCTAGGTGGACAGGGGGCCTCTGGAAACACCATATATTTT. Its translation is CASSLGGQGASGNTIYF.

The chain is built from TRBV4-2 and TRBJ1-2; 10 positions match TRBD1. The germline V gene has CDR1 LGHNA and CDR2 YNFKEQ. The V gene end was trimmed by 6 bases and the J gene end by 3 bases; junction bases not matched to a gene: 19. The CDR3 runs to 19 residues. In nucleotides, the CDR3 is TGTGCCAGCAGATCGGTAACCGGGACAGGGGCCCCCCGGGACTATGGCTACACCTTC. Translation gives CASRSVTGTGAPRDYGYTF.

This clone was found once. The V gene is TRBV2, the J gene TRBJ2-1; 10 bases are a match to TRBD1. The V gene's germline CDR1 is SNHLY and CDR2 FYNNEI. V was pared by 2 bases and J by 7 bases, with 11 bases of the junction left unmatched. The CDR3 extends over 17 amino acids. The CDR3 loop reads CASSERFRGQGINEQFF. CDR3 nucleotide sequence: TGTGCCAGCAGTGAAAGGTTTCGGGGACAGGGGATTAATGAGCAGTTCTTC.

The chain carries TRBV7-9 and TRBJ2-4; D unresolved. The CDR3 contains 15 residues. The germline V gene has CDR1 SEHNR and CDR2 FQNEAQ (reference sequence). V gave up 8 bases and J gave up 0 bases, with 14 bases separating them. CDR3 protein: CASHLLLLAKNIQYF. Written as DNA, the CDR3 is TGTGCCAGCCACTTACTTCTACTAGCCAAAAACATTCAGTACTTC.

The genes are TRBV6-2 or TRBV6-3 and TRBJ1-2, with 9 positions matching TRBD1. Per the germline V gene, CDR1 is MNHEY and CDR2 is SVGEGT. After removal of 4 bases from V and 0 bases from J, the junction contained 3 bases not matched to a gene. The CDR3 extends over 15 amino acids. The CDR3 coding sequence is TGTGCCAGCAGTTCCGGGACAGGGTCTAACTATGGCTACACCTTC. The encoded protein is CASSSGTGSNYGYTF.

V and J are TRBV5-6 and TRBJ1-3; no firm D call. CDR1 SGHDT and CDR2 YYEEEE come from the germline V gene. Trimming removed 4 bases from V and 0 bases from J, with 8 bases in between. This CDR3 comprises 14 residues. CDR3 loop: CASSRIYSGNTIYF. The CDR3 nucleotides are TGTGCCAGCAGCCGTATATACTCTGGAAACACCATATATTTT.

The chain carries TRBV5-5 and TRBJ1-4; D not certain. CDR1 and CDR2 (germline): SGHKS, YYEKEE (reference sequence). The CDR3 is 14 residues long. Trimming removed 1 base at V and 8 bases at J, with 12 bases between. The CDR3 region has the DNA TGTGCCAGCAGCTTGAGAGGTAGTGACGAAAAACTGTTTTTT. This codes for CASSLRGSDEKLFF.

This rearrangement joins TRBV5-6 to TRBJ2-2, with D perhaps TRBD2 (6 bases). CDR1 is SGHDT and CDR2 is YYEEEE in the germline V gene. Trimming shortened V by 5 bases and J by 2 bases, and 13 bases separated the two germline ends. CDR3 length: 15 residues. CDR3 protein: CASRLGGINTGELFF. CDR3 in DNA: TGTGCCAGCAGACTCGGGGGAATCAACACCGGGGAGCTGTTTTTT.

As regards this clone: At one of its ends the junction is not consistent with the germline gene, which may arise from a read error. This chain joins TRBV19 and TRBJ2-4; 7 nucleotides match TRBD1. The germline V gene has CDR1 LNHDA and CDR2 SQIVND (reference sequence). The length of the CDR3 is 13 residues. In DNA form, the CDR3 reads TGTGCCAGTAGCAGCACAGGGGTAAAAACGCCGGACTTC. Its translation is CASSSTGVKTPDF.